This TCR beta chain stems from a study of identical twins. This clonotype was found many times. Template switching added a universal primer site; cDNA carried unique molecular identifiers. A single record per CDR3 protein comes from TCRdb applying MiXCR to the 5' RACE reads. The data show a few hundred thousand distinct CDR3 sequences, 18% seen once. Trimming at V came to 3 bases and at J to 6 bases, leaving 2 bases not matched to a gene. Germline values: CDR1 SGHTA, CDR2 FQGNSA. This CDR3 spans 14 amino acids. Material: naive T cells sorted from blood. V usage is TRBV7-2 and J usage is TRBJ2-7; 13 nucleotides line up with TRBD2. This sequence was found in a man aged 50 or older in good health. CDR3 DNA sequence: TGTGCCAGCAGCTTCGGACTAGCGGGAGCCGAGCAGTACTTC. It specifies CASSFGLAGAEQYF.